These 27 T cell receptor beta chains came from one sample sequenced in a study of cytomegalovirus exposure and HLA in healthy donors. The primer mix had 60 Vbeta and 13 Jbeta primers. The table came from immunoSEQ multiplex PCR; TCRdb's copy has only in-frame clones and leaves some out. The sample includes some 130,000 clones, about 75% of them seen just once. Sequencing was carried out using PBMCs. These receptors originate from a woman aged 40 to 50 in good health and CMV-seronegative.

The chain employs TRBV5-4 and TRBJ1-2, with D unresolved. The germline V gene has CDR1 SGHNT and CDR2 YYREEE (reference sequence). Trimming pared 4 bases from V and 3 bases from J, leaving 16 bases between. The CDR3 loop spans 15 amino acids. CDR3 region: CASSPYAGLDYGYTF. The CDR3 nucleotides are TGTGCCAGCAGCCCATATGCGGGGTTGGACTATGGCTACACCTTC.

This clone has just a few counts. The J gene is TRBJ1-2, the V gene TRBV6-5, with D possibly being TRBD1 (5 bases). In germline, CDR1 is MNHEY, CDR2 SVGAGI. The CDR3 length is 14 residues. The germline V and J ends were trimmed by 2 bases and 2 bases, with 9 bases remaining between them. The CDR3 sequence: CASSYGSGNYGYTF. The CDR3 nucleotides are TGTGCCAGCAGTTACGGTTCAGGGAACTATGGCTACACCTTC.

The chain has TRBV6-5 and TRBJ1-3; possibly TRBD1 for D (5 bases). V shed 2 bases and J shed 4 bases, with 9 bases lying between them. This CDR3 comprises 14 residues. Germline CDR1 reads MNHEY; CDR2 reads SVGAGI. In DNA, the CDR3 is TGTGCCAGCAGTTACACAGGACAAGGAAACACCATATATTTT. Protein product: CASSYTGQGNTIYF.

The V and J genes are TRBV6-5 and TRBJ2-2; unclear D gene. Germline V gene data show CDR1 as MNHEY and CDR2 as SVGAGI. The CDR3 consists of 15 residues. The V and J ends lost 0 bases and 4 bases respectively, with 9 bases between them. In nucleotides, the CDR3 is TGTGCCAGCAGTTACTCGGATAGACTCACCGGGGAGCTGTTTTTT. Its translation is CASSYSDRLTGELFF.

The J gene is TRBJ1-1, the V gene TRBV6-5; 8 nucleotides line up with TRBD1. V shed 4 bases, J shed 3 bases, and the junction held 10 bases outside the gene matches. CDR1 and CDR2 from the germline V gene are MNHEY and SVGAGI. This CDR3 contains 16 residues. The CDR3 loop reads CASSLLTGGRDTEAFF. CDR3 nucleotides: TGTGCCAGCAGTTTACTTACAGGGGGAAGGGACACTGAAGCTTTCTTT.

J is TRBJ1-6 and V is TRBV6-6, with TRBD1 matching over 7 bases. V lost 6 bases and J lost 10; bases outside the gene matches: 15. Germline assignment: CDR1 MNHNY and CDR2 SVGAGI (reference sequence). This CDR3 spans 16 amino acids. CDR3 region: CASSPNAGTVSSPLHF. In DNA form, the CDR3 reads TGTGCCAGCAGCCCGAACGCCGGGACAGTCTCATCACCCCTCCACTTT.

This chain connects TRBV7-9 to TRBJ1-5; possibly TRBD1 for D (6 bases). CDR3 size: 14 residues. The V gene lost 5 bases and the J gene lost 3 bases, with 11 bases spanning the gap. Germline V lookup: CDR1 SEHNR, CDR2 FQNEAQ (reference sequence). Here the CDR3 DNA reads TGTGCCAGCAGCCCACAGGGCTTCAATCAGCCCCAGCATTTT. Protein sequence: CASSPQGFNQPQHF. Full variable domain (remainder filled in from reference TRBV7-9 and TRBJ1-5): DTGVSQNPRHKITKRGQNVTFRCDPISEHNRLYWYRQTLGQGPEFLTYFQNEAQLEKSRLLSDRFSAERPKGSFSTLEIQRTEQGDSAMYLCASSPQGFNQPQHFGDGTRLSIL.

In this sample, this clone turned up a few times. The V call is TRBV9, the J call TRBJ2-3; D gene uncertain. Trimming cost V 0 bases and J 2 bases, with 10 bases left between them. Germline CDR1 and CDR2: SGDLS and YYNGEE. The CDR3 is 15 residues long. The CDR3 DNA sequence: TGTGCCAGCAGCGTAGACGCAGGTTACACAGATACGCAGTATTTT. Protein: CASSVDAGYTDTQYF.

Worth noting for this clone: Germline and junction disagree at one end, which may indicate a read error. The rearrangement uses TRBV19 and TRBJ1-4; D possibly corresponds to TRBD1 (6 bases). The CDR3 has 13 amino acids. CDR1 is LNHDA, CDR2 SQIVND, per germline (reference sequence). Written as DNA, the CDR3 is TGTGTCAGTAGTACCGACAGGTCCGGAAAACTGTTTTTT. Translating gives CVSSTDRSGKLFF.

The J gene is TRBJ1-1, the V gene TRBV6-4, with D unclear. The CDR3 spans 13 residues. Germline CDR1 and CDR2: MRHNA and SNTAGT. V dropped 3 bases and J dropped 3 bases, with 8 bases sitting between them. CDR3 sequence: CASSEWQDTEAFF. Written as DNA, the CDR3 is TGTGCCAGCAGTGAATGGCAGGACACTGAAGCTTTCTTT.

V is TRBV9 and J is TRBJ1-1; 7 positions agree with TRBD1. This CDR3 region has 15 residues. V shed 3 bases, J shed 3 bases, and the junction held 8 bases outside the gene matches. Germline assignment: CDR1 SGDLS and CDR2 YYNGEE. The CDR3 is CASSARGQGDTEAFF. CDR3 DNA: TGTGCCAGCAGCGCTAGGGGGCAGGGGGACACTGAAGCTTTCTTT.

The genes are TRBV19 and TRBJ1-4; D unresolved. Trimming stripped 4 bases from V and 3 bases from J, with 9 bases between. Germline lookup yields CDR1 LNHDA and CDR2 SQIVND (reference sequence). This CDR3 comprises 14 residues. This CDR3 is CASSNGMANEKLFF. The CDR3 coding sequence is TGTGCCAGTAGTAACGGGATGGCTAATGAAAAACTGTTTTTT.

The chain joins TRBV5-1 to TRBJ2-7; D remains unclear. Deletions cut 4 bases from V and 1 base from J, with 15 bases between. The germline CDR1 and CDR2 sequences are SGHRS and YFSETQ. The CDR3 has 15 amino acids. CDR3: CASSPIPGTSYEQYF. CDR3 nucleotide sequence: TGCGCCAGCAGCCCAATCCCGGGTACGTCCTACGAGCAGTACTTC. Variable domain in full (rest from reference TRBV5-1 and TRBJ2-7): KAGVTQTPRYLIKTRGQQVTLSCSPISGHRSVSWYQQTPGQGLQFLFEYFSETQRNKGNFPGRFSGRQFSNSRSEMNVSTLELGDSALYLCASSPIPGTSYEQYFGPGTRLTVT.

This clone was seen more than once but under ten times. The genes are TRBV5-1 and TRBJ1-6, with no clear D. V was clipped by 5 bases and J by 0 bases, with 15 bases between them. The CDR3 spans 17 residues. The germline CDR1 and CDR2 sequences are SGHRS and YFSETQ. CDR3 DNA: TGCGCCAGCAGGAGACTTGACTTAAGCTCCTATAATTCACCCCTCCACTTT. Its protein is CASRRLDLSSYNSPLHF. Filled out from reference TRBV5-1 and TRBJ1-6, the complete variable domain reads KAGVTQTPRYLIKTRGQQVTLSCSPISGHRSVSWYQQTPGQGLQFLFEYFSETQRNKGNFPGRFSGRQFSNSRSEMNVSTLELGDSALYLCASRRLDLSSYNSPLHFGNGTRLTVT.

This sequence joins TRBV28 and TRBJ1-2; possibly TRBD1 for D (6 bases). The CDR3 loop spans 12 amino acids. Per the germline V gene, CDR1 is MDHEN and CDR2 is SYDVKM. Trimming cost V 8 bases and J 8 bases, with 15 bases left between them. Here the CDR3 reads CASQPGQWGYTF. In nucleotides, the CDR3 is TGTGCCAGCCAACCTGGACAGTGGGGCTACACCTTC.

This chain connects TRBV4-1 to TRBJ1-2; TRBD1 matches 7 bases. Germline V gene lookup returns CDR1 MGHRA and CDR2 YSYEKL. V shed 3 bases, J shed 7 bases, and the junction held 2 bases outside the gene matches. This CDR3 has 12 amino acids. The CDR3 nucleotides are TGCGCCAGCAGCCAGACAGGGTGTGGCTACACCTTC. Protein sequence: CASSQTGCGYTF.

J is TRBJ1-2 and V is TRBV6-5; D gene unclear. This CDR3 spans 13 amino acids. In germline, CDR1 is MNHEY, CDR2 SVGAGI. V was shortened by 6 bases and J by 3 bases, with 11 bases between the two germline ends. CDR3 loop: CASRMDLYYGYTF. CDR3 DNA sequence: TGTGCCAGCAGGATGGACTTATACTATGGCTACACCTTC.

The J gene is TRBJ1-2, the V gene TRBV4-1, with 9 bases identical to TRBD1. Germline V gives CDR1 MGHRA, CDR2 YSYEKL. The CDR3 sequence is 15 residues long. V was pared by 4 bases and J by 5 bases, with 8 bases of the junction left unmatched. CDR3 sequence: CASSPGTGYRYGYTF. CDR3 DNA: TGCGCCAGCAGCCCGGGGACAGGGTATCGGTATGGCTACACCTTC.

The rearrangement joins TRBV7-6 to TRBJ2-5, with 8 bases that match TRBD2. Trimming cost V 5 bases and J 4 bases; bases outside gene matches: 9. The CDR3 covers 15 residues. Germline-derived CDR1 and CDR2 are SGHVS and FNYEAQ. The CDR3 DNA is TGTGCCAGCAGCATTTCGGGACTAGGCGGAGAGACCCAGTACTTC. Its protein product is CASSISGLGGETQYF.

CDR3 DNA: TGTGCCAGCAGTGCTAGCGGGAGCTACAATGAGCAGTTCTTC. Its protein product is CASSASGSYNEQFF. The chain uses TRBV2 and TRBJ2-1, with 10 nucleotides matching TRBD2. This CDR3 has 14 amino acids. Germline loops: CDR1 SNHLY, CDR2 FYNNEI. V gave up 4 bases and J gave up 3 bases; unmatched junction bases: 0.

This CDR3 reads CASHGGGNDNEKLFF. The CDR3 DNA follows: TGTGCCAGCCACGGGGGGGGTAATGATAATGAAAAACTGTTTTTT. J is TRBJ1-4 and V is TRBV6-5, with a possible D match to TRBD1 (5 bases). CDR3 size: 15 residues. Trimming took off 8 bases at V and 4 bases at J, with 17 bases between the two ends. In germline, CDR1 is MNHEY, CDR2 SVGAGI.

This chain uses TRBV6-5 with TRBJ2-6; D possibly corresponds to TRBD1 (5 bases). The length of the CDR3 is 15 residues. From germline, CDR1 is MNHEY and CDR2 SVGAGI. Trimming shortened V by 6 bases and J by 2 bases, and 11 bases separated the two germline ends. CDR3 sequence: CASRAPGTGANVLTF. CDR3 bases: TGTGCCAGCAGAGCCCCAGGGACTGGGGCCAACGTCCTGACTTTC.

The rearrangement links TRBV7-6 to TRBJ1-2; tentatively, D is TRBD1 (6 bases). The CDR3 consists of 15 residues. Trimming removed 5 bases at V and 5 bases at J, with 18 bases between. CDR1 SGHVS and CDR2 FNYEAQ come from the germline V gene. The CDR3: CASSPAGGRWYGYTF. CDR3 nucleotides: TGTGCCAGCAGCCCGGCGGGGGGCAGGTGGTATGGCTACACCTTC.

The chain links TRBV5-1 to TRBJ1-1, with D possibly matching TRBD1 (5 bases). Trimming pared 1 base from V and 4 bases from J, leaving 8 bases between. The V gene's germline CDR1 is SGHRS and CDR2 YFSETQ. CDR3 length: 13 amino acids. This CDR3 is CASSLFGGTEAFF. Here the CDR3 DNA reads TGCGCCAGCAGCTTGTTCGGGGGCACTGAAGCTTTCTTT.

V is TRBV7-9 and J is TRBJ1-4, with 7 bases fitting TRBD1. V was pared by 5 bases and J by 3 bases, with 3 bases of the junction left unmatched. The CDR3 contains 14 residues. Germline CDR1 and CDR2: SEHNR and FQNEAQ (reference sequence). The CDR3 sequence: CASSLGTANEKLFF. CDR3 bases: TGTGCCAGCAGCCTGGGGACAGCTAATGAAAAACTGTTTTTT.

Only one count was recorded for this clone. V gene TRBV6-1 combines with J gene TRBJ1-1; weak D call: TRBD1 (5 bases). Trimming cost V 7 bases and J 0 bases, with 12 bases left between them. Germline CDR1 and CDR2: MNHNS and SASEGT. CDR3 length: 14 residues. The DNA of the CDR3 is TGTGCCAGCACTTGGGGCAGCATGAACACTGAAGCTTTCTTT. It specifies CASTWGSMNTEAFF.

V gene TRBV27 combines with J gene TRBJ2-3; 9 nucleotides agree with TRBD2. The CDR3 totals 15 residues. Germline V gene lookup returns CDR1 MNHEY and CDR2 SMNVEV (reference sequence). The V and J ends lost 6 bases and 2 bases, in that order; junction bases with no gene match: 6. CDR3 coding DNA: TGTGCCAGCAGCTTTAGCGGGGGCTACACAGATACGCAGTATTTT. Translated, it gives CASSFSGGYTDTQYF.